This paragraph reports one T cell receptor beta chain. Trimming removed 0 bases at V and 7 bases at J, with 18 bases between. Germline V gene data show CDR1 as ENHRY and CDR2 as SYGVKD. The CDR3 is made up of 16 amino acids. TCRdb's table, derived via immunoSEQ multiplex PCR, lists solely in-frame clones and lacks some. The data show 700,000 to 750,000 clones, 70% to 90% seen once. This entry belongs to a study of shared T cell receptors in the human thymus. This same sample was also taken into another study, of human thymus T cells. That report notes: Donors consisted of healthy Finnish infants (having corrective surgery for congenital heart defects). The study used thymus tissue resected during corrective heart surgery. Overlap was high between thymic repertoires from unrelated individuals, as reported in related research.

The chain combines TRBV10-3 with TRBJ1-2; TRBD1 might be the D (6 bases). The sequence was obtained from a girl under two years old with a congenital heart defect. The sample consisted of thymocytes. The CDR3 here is CAISESRDPGQSGYTF. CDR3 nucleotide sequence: TGTGCCATCAGTGAGTCGAGGGATCCAGGACAGAGTGGCTACACCTTC.